This is a list of T cell receptor beta chains from one sample in a study of T cells in Graves' hyperthyroidism and ophthalmopathy. TCRdb passed the multiplex PCR reads through MiXCR, listing each CDR3 protein once. The top ten clones hold 35% to 45% of a sample with 100,000 to 140,000 distinct CDR3 sequences, 16% of them seen once. The sequenced sample consisted of blood. The receptors here all came from a woman between 50 and 59 years old with Graves' hyperthyroidism. CDR3s include the opening cysteine and the closing phenylalanine or tryptophan. Fields, in order: J gene, clone size, V gene, D gene, CDR3 protein, CDR3 DNA. A D gene is named only where the DNA matches it firmly. Some rows have no size entry. The others give once, few or many, or a class for an expanded clone.

j_gene: TRBJ2-1
abundance: .
v_gene: TRBV13
d_gene: TRBD2
CDR3aa: CASSSGGGRRNEQFF
CDR3nt: TGTGCCAGCAGTTCCGGCGGCGGGAGGAGGAATGAGCAGTTCTTC

j_gene: TRBJ2-2
abundance: many
v_gene: TRBV5-1
d_gene: TRBD1
CDR3aa: CASSLSGGDTGELFF
CDR3nt: TGCGCCAGCAGCTTGTCAGGGGGCGACACCGGGGAGCTGTTTTTT

j_gene: TRBJ2-5
abundance: .
v_gene: TRBV3-1
d_gene: .
CDR3aa: CASSRGGDPSETQYF
CDR3nt: TGTGCCAGCAGCCGAGGCGGGGACCCATCAGAGACCCAGTACTTC

j_gene: TRBJ1-1
abundance: .
v_gene: TRBV4-1
d_gene: .
CDR3aa: CASSPSWWPGFAFF
CDR3nt: TGCGCCAGCAGCCCGTCATGGTGGCCCGGGTTCGCTTTCTTT

j_gene: TRBJ1-5
abundance: many
v_gene: TRBV6-1
d_gene: .
CDR3aa: CASSSGVSQPQHF
CDR3nt: TGTGCCAGCAGTTCAGGGGTTTCTCAGCCCCAGCATTTT

j_gene: TRBJ2-2
abundance: many
v_gene: TRBV2
d_gene: .
CDR3aa: CASSEEFGELFF
CDR3nt: TGTGCCAGCAGTGAAGAGTTCGGGGAGCTGTTTTTT

j_gene: TRBJ2-1
abundance: many
v_gene: TRBV19
d_gene: .
CDR3aa: CASSIDHSSTYNEQFF
CDR3nt: TGTGCCAGTAGTATAGATCACAGCTCCACATACAATGAGCAGTTCTTC

j_gene: TRBJ2-5
abundance: many
v_gene: TRBV5-1
d_gene: TRBD2
CDR3aa: CASSLTSGRETQYF
CDR3nt: TGCGCCAGCAGCTTGACTAGCGGGAGAGAGACCCAGTACTTC

j_gene: TRBJ2-5
abundance: many
v_gene: TRBV12-3/TRBV12-4
d_gene: .
CDR3aa: CASSFFPQETQYF
CDR3nt: TGTGCCAGCAGTTTTTTTCCCCAAGAGACCCAGTACTTC

j_gene: TRBJ1-2
abundance: many
v_gene: TRBV2
d_gene: TRBD1
CDR3aa: CASSAFGLGQRNYGYTF
CDR3nt: TGTGCCAGCAGTGCCTTCGGGTTGGGACAGCGTAACTATGGCTACACCTTC

j_gene: TRBJ1-3
abundance: many
v_gene: TRBV7-9
d_gene: .
CDR3aa: CASSPPRRWGNTIYF
CDR3nt: TGTGCCAGCAGCCCCCCACGAAGGTGGGGAAACACCATATATTTT

j_gene: TRBJ2-7
abundance: many
v_gene: TRBV3-1
d_gene: .
CDR3aa: CASSQGYEQYF
CDR3nt: TGTGCCAGCAGCCAAGGCTACGAGCAGTACTTC

j_gene: TRBJ1-4
abundance: many
v_gene: TRBV2
d_gene: .
CDR3aa: CASHLLGGDKLFF
CDR3nt: TGTGCCAGCCACCTTCTAGGAGGGGACAAACTGTTTTTT

j_gene: TRBJ2-2
abundance: .
v_gene: TRBV5-1
d_gene: .
CDR3aa: CASSLDGSHTGELFF
CDR3nt: TGCGCCAGCAGCTTGGACGGATCCCACACCGGGGAGCTGTTTTTT

j_gene: TRBJ2-1
abundance: few
v_gene: TRBV6-1
d_gene: .
CDR3aa: CASSMWEGAPSHTDEQFF
CDR3nt: TGTGCCAGCAGCATGTGGGAGGGGGCGCCCTCCCATACCGATGAGCAGTTCTTC

j_gene: TRBJ2-3
abundance: .
v_gene: TRBV28
d_gene: TRBD2
CDR3aa: CASRLAGVTVRDTQYF
CDR3nt: TGTGCCAGCAGGTTGGCGGGAGTTACGGTGAGGGATACGCAGTATTTT

j_gene: TRBJ2-3
abundance: many
v_gene: TRBV7-9
d_gene: .
CDR3aa: CASSASRTIYTDTQYF
CDR3nt: TGTGCCAGCAGCGCTTCACGGACTATCTACACAGATACGCAGTATTTT

j_gene: TRBJ2-7
abundance: many
v_gene: TRBV29-1
d_gene: .
CDR3aa: CSVELGVTSYEQYF
CDR3nt: TGCAGCGTTGAATTGGGGGTAACATCCTACGAGCAGTACTTC

j_gene: TRBJ1-2
abundance: many
v_gene: TRBV12-3/TRBV12-4
d_gene: .
CDR3aa: CASSSASAYGYTF
CDR3nt: TGTGCCAGCAGCTCGGCGTCGGCCTATGGCTACACCTTC

j_gene: TRBJ1-1
abundance: many
v_gene: TRBV7-3
d_gene: .
CDR3aa: CASSLDRNTEAFF
CDR3nt: TGTGCCAGCAGCTTAGACAGGAACACTGAAGCTTTCTTT

j_gene: TRBJ1-4
abundance: many
v_gene: TRBV9
d_gene: .
CDR3aa: CASSETVTNEKLFF
CDR3nt: TGTGCCAGCAGCGAGACAGTAACTAATGAAAAACTGTTTTTT

j_gene: TRBJ2-5
abundance: many
v_gene: TRBV2
d_gene: TRBD1
CDR3aa: CAGIKGTAQETQYF
CDR3nt: TGTGCCGGAATAAAAGGGACAGCCCAAGAGACCCAGTACTTC

j_gene: TRBJ1-2
abundance: many
v_gene: TRBV20-1
d_gene: .
CDR3aa: CSARTPESNYGYTF
CDR3nt: TGCAGTGCTAGAACCCCTGAGAGTAACTATGGCTACACCTTC

j_gene: TRBJ1-3
abundance: many
v_gene: TRBV20-1
d_gene: .
CDR3aa: CSARGGAGVSGNTIYF
CDR3nt: TGCAGTGCTAGAGGGGGGGCAGGTGTCTCTGGAAACACCATATATTTT

j_gene: TRBJ1-1
abundance: many
v_gene: TRBV6-1
d_gene: .
CDR3aa: CASSADRGQYISREAFF
CDR3nt: TGTGCCAGCAGCGCTGATAGAGGACAGTATATTTCCCGAGAAGCTTTCTTT

j_gene: TRBJ2-4
abundance: once
v_gene: TRBV20-1
d_gene: .
CDR3aa: CSASSAPKNIQYF
CDR3nt: TGCAGTGCTAGTAGTGCACCCAAAAACATTCAGTACTTC

j_gene: TRBJ2-2
abundance: few
v_gene: TRBV9
d_gene: .
CDR3aa: CASSVVSTNTGELFF
CDR3nt: TGTGCCAGCAGCGTAGTTAGTACGAACACCGGGGAGCTGTTTTTT

j_gene: TRBJ2-1
abundance: .
v_gene: TRBV18
d_gene: .
CDR3aa: CASSSRTASYNEQFF
CDR3nt: TGTGCCAGCTCATCCCGGACAGCCTCCTACAATGAGCAGTTCTTC

j_gene: TRBJ2-1
abundance: many
v_gene: TRBV14
d_gene: .
CDR3aa: CASSQSMGGEQFF
CDR3nt: TGTGCCAGCAGCCAGTCGATGGGAGGAGAGCAGTTCTTC

j_gene: TRBJ2-1
abundance: many
v_gene: TRBV11-2
d_gene: TRBD1
CDR3aa: CASSPEDRGGEQFF
CDR3nt: TGTGCCAGCAGCCCGGAGGACAGGGGCGGGGAGCAGTTCTTC

j_gene: TRBJ2-1
abundance: many
v_gene: TRBV24-1
d_gene: TRBD2
CDR3aa: CATSESGTSGLNNEQFF
CDR3nt: TGTGCCACCAGTGAATCCGGGACTAGCGGGTTAAACAATGAGCAGTTCTTC

j_gene: TRBJ1-1
abundance: many
v_gene: TRBV5-1
d_gene: .
CDR3aa: CASTPGPLDTEAFF
CDR3nt: TGCGCCAGCACCCCGGGGCCCTTGGACACTGAAGCTTTCTTT

j_gene: TRBJ1-1
abundance: many
v_gene: TRBV11-2
d_gene: .
CDR3aa: CASGPTNTEAFF
CDR3nt: TGTGCCAGCGGGCCCACGAACACTGAAGCTTTCTTT

j_gene: TRBJ2-5
abundance: many
v_gene: TRBV6-6
d_gene: .
CDR3aa: CASSYYGGTGTRETQYF
CDR3nt: TGTGCCAGCAGTTACTACGGAGGGACCGGGACTCGAGAGACCCAGTACTTC

j_gene: TRBJ2-5
abundance: many
v_gene: TRBV20-1
d_gene: .
CDR3aa: CSAMSDRKETQYF
CDR3nt: TGCAGTGCTATGAGCGACAGGAAGGAGACCCAGTACTTC

j_gene: TRBJ2-2
abundance: many
v_gene: TRBV24-1
d_gene: .
CDR3aa: CATSANRMNTGELFF
CDR3nt: TGTGCCACCAGTGCTAACAGGATGAACACCGGGGAGCTGTTTTTT

j_gene: TRBJ1-1
abundance: many
v_gene: TRBV28
d_gene: .
CDR3aa: CASSLLARPEAFF
CDR3nt: TGTGCCAGCAGTTTATTGGCCCGCCCCGAAGCTTTCTTT

j_gene: TRBJ2-1
abundance: many
v_gene: TRBV28
d_gene: TRBD1
CDR3aa: CASSWMGQGAGLNEQFF
CDR3nt: TGTGCCAGCAGTTGGATGGGACAGGGGGCGGGTTTGAATGAGCAGTTCTTC

j_gene: TRBJ2-1
abundance: many
v_gene: TRBV7-3
d_gene: TRBD1
CDR3aa: CASSSGQGYNEQFF
CDR3nt: TGTGCCAGCAGCTCGGGACAGGGTTACAATGAGCAGTTCTTC

j_gene: TRBJ2-1
abundance: many
v_gene: TRBV18
d_gene: .
CDR3aa: CASSPGQNNEQFF
CDR3nt: TGTGCCAGCTCACCAGGGCAAAACAATGAGCAGTTCTTC

j_gene: TRBJ2-1
abundance: many
v_gene: TRBV3-1
d_gene: TRBD2
CDR3aa: CASSLLATEQFF
CDR3nt: TGTGCCAGCAGTCTACTAGCGACTGAGCAGTTCTTC

j_gene: TRBJ2-2
abundance: many
v_gene: TRBV27
d_gene: TRBD2
CDR3aa: CASSLSRLAGEVTGELFF
CDR3nt: TGTGCCAGCAGTTTATCGAGACTAGCGGGAGAGGTCACCGGGGAGCTGTTTTTT

j_gene: TRBJ2-7
abundance: few
v_gene: TRBV6-1
d_gene: TRBD2
CDR3aa: CASSSGSGRSTYEQYF
CDR3nt: TGTGCCAGCAGCTCAGGAAGCGGGAGGTCAACCTACGAGCAGTACTTC

j_gene: TRBJ2-7
abundance: many
v_gene: TRBV19
d_gene: .
CDR3aa: CASSIYSGRRYEQYF
CDR3nt: TGTGCCAGTAGTATATATTCCGGGAGAAGGTACGAGCAGTACTTC

j_gene: TRBJ2-5
abundance: once
v_gene: TRBV11-2
d_gene: TRBD2
CDR3aa: CASSRSRTSGSGETQYF
CDR3nt: TGTGCCAGCAGCCGCTCCCGGACTAGCGGGAGTGGTGAGACCCAGTACTTC

j_gene: TRBJ1-5
abundance: many
v_gene: TRBV12-3/TRBV12-4
d_gene: .
CDR3aa: CASSFGGNQPQHF
CDR3nt: TGTGCCAGCAGTTTTGGGGGGAATCAGCCCCAGCATTTT

j_gene: TRBJ2-1
abundance: many
v_gene: TRBV19
d_gene: .
CDR3aa: CASTLGGGEQFF
CDR3nt: TGTGCCAGTACCCTGGGGGGGGGCGAGCAGTTCTTC

j_gene: TRBJ2-1
abundance: many
v_gene: TRBV28
d_gene: TRBD2
CDR3aa: CASRWTSGSYEQFF
CDR3nt: TGTGCCAGCAGGTGGACTAGCGGGAGCTATGAGCAGTTCTTC

j_gene: TRBJ2-1
abundance: many
v_gene: TRBV9
d_gene: TRBD2
CDR3aa: CASSVFLAGYNEQFF
CDR3nt: TGTGCCAGCAGCGTGTTCCTAGCGGGGTACAATGAGCAGTTCTTC

j_gene: TRBJ2-5
abundance: many
v_gene: TRBV12-3/TRBV12-4
d_gene: TRBD2
CDR3aa: CASSRGLAGGHQETQYF
CDR3nt: TGTGCCAGCAGTCGGGGACTAGCGGGAGGTCACCAAGAGACCCAGTACTTC

j_gene: TRBJ2-3
abundance: many
v_gene: TRBV4-2
d_gene: TRBD2
CDR3aa: CASSYALAGGPTDTQYF
CDR3nt: TGTGCCAGCAGCTATGCCCTAGCGGGAGGGCCAACAGATACGCAGTATTTT

j_gene: TRBJ1-1
abundance: many
v_gene: TRBV11-2
d_gene: TRBD1
CDR3aa: CASSLARDSWGAEAFF
CDR3nt: TGTGCCAGCAGCTTAGCCCGGGACAGCTGGGGAGCTGAAGCTTTCTTT

j_gene: TRBJ2-3
abundance: many
v_gene: TRBV12-5
d_gene: TRBD1
CDR3aa: CASGPPGQGVDTQYF
CDR3nt: TGTGCTAGTGGTCCCCCGGGACAGGGGGTGGATACGCAGTATTTT

j_gene: TRBJ2-6
abundance: .
v_gene: TRBV20-1
d_gene: .
CDR3aa: CSAIQGTGANVLTF
CDR3nt: TGCAGTGCTATACAGGGAACTGGGGCCAACGTCCTGACTTTC

j_gene: TRBJ2-5
abundance: .
v_gene: TRBV28
d_gene: TRBD1
CDR3aa: CASSLAGGPETQYF
CDR3nt: TGTGCCAGCAGTTTAGCAGGGGGCCCAGAGACCCAGTACTTC

j_gene: TRBJ1-1
abundance: many
v_gene: TRBV12-3/TRBV12-4
d_gene: .
CDR3aa: CASSFPLSLGDTEAFF
CDR3nt: TGTGCCAGCAGTTTTCCCCTTTCCCTCGGGGACACTGAAGCTTTCTTT

j_gene: TRBJ2-1
abundance: few
v_gene: TRBV10-3
d_gene: .
CDR3aa: CASSWGIAYEQFF
CDR3nt: TGTGCCAGCAGCTGGGGGATAGCCTACGAGCAGTTCTTC

j_gene: TRBJ2-7
abundance: many
v_gene: TRBV6-5
d_gene: TRBD1
CDR3aa: CASSYDGQGTNEQYF
CDR3nt: TGTGCCAGCAGTTACGATGGACAGGGGACCAACGAGCAGTACTTC

j_gene: TRBJ2-3
abundance: many
v_gene: TRBV2
d_gene: TRBD2
CDR3aa: CASKPLAGVGDTQYF
CDR3nt: TGTGCCAGCAAGCCGCTAGCGGGAGTTGGAGATACGCAGTATTTT